Listed below are T cell receptor beta chains from one sample, sequenced in a study of cytomegalovirus exposure and HLA in healthy donors. The method was immunoSEQ multiplex PCR; TCRdb's version includes in-frame clones alone and lacks a portion of them. The table has 100,000 to 120,000 clones, roughly 90% seen once; the top ten hold roughly 1.4%. The sequencing input was PBMCs. These receptors all stem from a woman younger than 45 in good health and CMV-seropositive. CDR3s include the opening cysteine and the closing phenylalanine or tryptophan. D genes are given only for firm matches. Size values are once, few and many counts, or a class for expanded clones, and some rows have none.

V: TRBV2
J: TRBJ2-5
D: NA
size: once
DNA: TGTGCCAGCACATTCAACCAAGAGACCCAGTACTTC
CDR3: CASTFNQETQYF

V: TRBV15
J: TRBJ2-1
D: NA
size: NA
DNA: TGTGCCACCAGCAGAGATATGGGCGATGAGCAGTTCTTC
CDR3: CATSRDMGDEQFF

V: TRBV18
J: TRBJ2-7
D: TRBD2
size: NA
DNA: TGTGCCAGCTCACCACCAGGACTAGCGGGCCCCTACGAGCAGTACTTC
CDR3: CASSPPGLAGPYEQYF

V: TRBV7-9
J: TRBJ2-1
D: TRBD2
size: NA
DNA: TGTGCCAGCAGCCCCACTAGCGGGAGGGCCTGGAATGAGCAGTTCTTC
CDR3: CASSPTSGRAWNEQFF

V: TRBV19
J: TRBJ1-1
D: NA
size: NA
DNA: TGTGCCTCCCGAGGCGCCTTGTTGGTTTCTGAAGCTTTCTTT
CDR3: CASRGALLVSEAFF

V: TRBV7-9
J: TRBJ1-2
D: NA
size: NA
DNA: TGTGCCAGCAGCTTAGTGGACAGCGGGAATGGCTACACCTTC
CDR3: CASSLVDSGNGYTF

V: TRBV29-1
J: TRBJ2-3
D: TRBD2
size: NA
DNA: TGCAGCGTTGTCTGGGCGGGGGGAGACTTTAGCACAGATACGCAGTATTTT
CDR3: CSVVWAGGDFSTDTQYF

V: TRBV18
J: TRBJ1-4
D: NA
size: NA
DNA: TGTGCCAGCTCACCAGACTCTGCGGGTGAAAAACTGTTTTTT
CDR3: CASSPDSAGEKLFF

V: TRBV15
J: TRBJ2-3
D: NA
size: NA
DNA: TGTGCCACCAGCAGAGATTACACAGGCACAGATACGCAGTATTTT
CDR3: CATSRDYTGTDTQYF

V: TRBV6-5
J: TRBJ2-2
D: NA
size: NA
DNA: TGTGCCAGCAGTTACATCGGGGGGCCGGTGACCGGGGAGCTGTTTTTT
CDR3: CASSYIGGPVTGELFF

V: TRBV27
J: TRBJ2-7
D: NA
size: NA
DNA: TGTGCCAGCAGTTTAGAAGGACTCTCGATCTACGAGCAGTACTTC
CDR3: CASSLEGLSIYEQYF

V: TRBV29-1
J: TRBJ2-5
D: NA
size: NA
DNA: TGCAGCGTTGAAGGTTGGGGCCGGGAGACCCAGTACTTC
CDR3: CSVEGWGRETQYF

V: TRBV9
J: TRBJ2-3
D: NA
size: NA
DNA: TGTGCCAGCAGCGTAGGGACTGGGAGAGGGGGTAGAGATACGCAGTATTTT
CDR3: CASSVGTGRGGRDTQYF

V: TRBV25-1
J: TRBJ1-4
D: TRBD1
size: NA
DNA: TGTGCCAGCAGTGCCCTGGGGGGACAGTTGGATGAAAAACTGTTTTTT
CDR3: CASSALGGQLDEKLFF

V: TRBV27
J: TRBJ2-7
D: TRBD1
size: NA
DNA: TGTGCCAGCAGTTCCCCGACAGGGTTCGGCTACGAGCAGTACTTC
CDR3: CASSSPTGFGYEQYF

V: TRBV10-3
J: TRBJ1-5
D: TRBD1
size: NA
DNA: TGTGCCATCAGCGGGACAGGGCAGGGTCAGCCCCAGCATTTT
CDR3: CAISGTGQGQPQHF

V: TRBV28
J: TRBJ2-5
D: TRBD2
size: NA
DNA: TGTGCCAGCAGTTACATGGGACTAGCGGGAGGTGGGCAAGAGACCCAGTACTTC
CDR3: CASSYMGLAGGGQETQYF

V: TRBV11-2
J: TRBJ2-2
D: NA
size: NA
DNA: TGTGCCAGCAGCCCCGACAATCTGGGGGAGCTGTTTTTT
CDR3: CASSPDNLGELFF

V: TRBV14
J: TRBJ2-1
D: TRBD2
size: NA
DNA: TGTGCCAGCAGCCAAGGTAGCGGGAGGGTTGGAAATGAGCAGTTCTTC
CDR3: CASSQGSGRVGNEQFF

V: TRBV28
J: TRBJ2-5
D: TRBD1
size: NA
DNA: TGTGCCAGCAGTTTATTGGGACAGAGAGAGACCCAGTACTTC
CDR3: CASSLLGQRETQYF

V: TRBV9
J: TRBJ1-3
D: NA
size: NA
DNA: TGTGCCAGCAGCGTAGCTCCGGGTTGGTCTGGAAACACCATATATTTT
CDR3: CASSVAPGWSGNTIYF

V: TRBV5-4
J: TRBJ1-1
D: TRBD1
size: NA
DNA: TGTGCCAGCAGCCTTAGGACAGGGGGGACTGAAGCTTTCTTT
CDR3: CASSLRTGGTEAFF

V: TRBV4-2
J: TRBJ2-2
D: TRBD1
size: few
DNA: TGTGCCAGCAGCCAAGCTGGACAGGGGTCCGGGGAGCTGTTTTTT
CDR3: CASSQAGQGSGELFF

V: TRBV7-9
J: TRBJ1-1
D: NA
size: once
DNA: TGTGCCAGCAGCTCGACTCTGGCAGGGGCCCGGACTGAAGCTTTCTTT
CDR3: CASSSTLAGARTEAFF

V: TRBV7-2
J: TRBJ2-7
D: NA
size: NA
DNA: TGTGCCAGCAGCTTGGAGCCAGCGGGTTATTACGAGCAGTACTTC
CDR3: CASSLEPAGYYEQYF

V: TRBV9
J: TRBJ1-1
D: NA
size: few
DNA: TGTGCCAGCAGCGACGGAGTGAACACTGAAGCTTTCTTT
CDR3: CASSDGVNTEAFF

V: TRBV4-3
J: TRBJ2-1
D: TRBD2
size: NA
DNA: TGCGCCAGCAGCCAAGAAACTCGACCTGGACTAGGGGTTGAGCAGTTCTTC
CDR3: CASSQETRPGLGVEQFF

V: TRBV25-1
J: TRBJ2-3
D: NA
size: NA
DNA: TGTGCCAGCAGTGACAGGGAAACAGATACGCAGTATTTT
CDR3: CASSDRETDTQYF

V: TRBV2
J: TRBJ2-7
D: NA
size: NA
DNA: TGTGCCAGCAGTGACAGGACAGCAGATAGGAAGCAGTACTTC
CDR3: CASSDRTADRKQYF

V: TRBV9
J: TRBJ2-7
D: TRBD2
size: NA
DNA: TGTGCCAGCAGCGCTTCGGGGACTAGCGGGGGGTACGAGCAGTACTTC
CDR3: CASSASGTSGGYEQYF

V: TRBV27
J: TRBJ2-3
D: NA
size: NA
DNA: TGTGCCAGCAGTAACAGGGCATTCAACACAGATACGCAGTATTTT
CDR3: CASSNRAFNTDTQYF

V: TRBV29-1
J: TRBJ2-1
D: TRBD1
size: NA
DNA: TGCAGCGTTGAGCGCCGGGACAGGGGCTACAATGAGCAGTTCTTC
CDR3: CSVERRDRGYNEQFF